The source of this T cell receptor beta chain is a study of blood T cell repertoires in COVID-19. Germline assignment: CDR1 LGHDT and CDR2 YNNKEL (reference sequence). CDR3 size: 14 residues. V lost 4 bases and J lost 4, with 11 bases in between. Sequencing used immunoSEQ multiplex PCR; TCRdb keeps in-frame clones, though not all of them. The top ten hold roughly 10% of the sample, which has 200,000 to 250,000 clones, roughly nine tenths seen once. Sequenced input: peripheral blood. V is TRBV3-1 (or the pseudogene TRBV3-2) and J is TRBJ2-1; the D gene is possibly TRBD2 (5 bases). This receptor was obtained from a woman in her forties or fifties with COVID-19, enrolled during active disease. The CDR3: CASSRGGGYNEQFF. The CDR3 bases are TGTGCCAGCAGCCGGGGTGGAGGATACAATGAGCAGTTCTTC.